The sequence of this T cell receptor beta chain was determined in a study of blood T cell repertoires in COVID-19. Across the whole study: Samples came from the United States, Italy and Spain, spanning acute and convalescent COVID-19. The analysed material was cDNA or gDNA that came from T cells, B-cell-depleted T cells, or PBMCs.

The germline gives CDR1 KGHSH, CDR2 LQKENI. The germline V and J ends were trimmed by 0 bases and 6 bases, with 13 bases remaining between them. The CDR3 loop spans 15 amino acids. Authors' data handling: Estimated nucleated cell counts came from reference gene primer amplification. Clones were sequenced by immunoSEQ multiplex PCR, and TCRdb holds only the in-frame ones, with some missing. The DNA was the basis for D and trimming; V, J and clone size are from that table. Counted here are over 150,000 clones, 87% occurring once; the ten biggest clones make up roughly 4%. The receptor comes from a woman aged 55-70 years who had recovered from COVID-19. The chain has TRBV18 and TRBJ2-3; maybe TRBD2 (5 bases). Sequencing input: peripheral blood. The CDR3 sequence: CASSPPSKPGDTQYF. Here the CDR3 DNA reads TGTGCCAGCTCACCACCTTCGAAGCCGGGGGATACGCAGTATTTT.